Each of the 22 T cell receptor beta chains below was sequenced from the same sample in a study of metastatic and nonmetastatic thyroid tumors. Every patient was untreated before thyroid surgery. TCRdb used MiXCR to call clones anew from the PCR reads. The sample has 30,000 to 40,000 clones, approximately 34% seen once. The sample was tumor tissue. All receptors come from a female donor with papillary thyroid cancer or a benign thyroid nodule (not recorded which). Some clones in this sample may be carry-over from other donors' samples.

The J gene is TRBJ2-7, the V gene TRBV12-5, with 8 positions matching TRBD1. This CDR3 contains 14 residues. With V trimmed by 2 bases and J by 4 bases, 4 bases remained unmatched. Germline V lookup: CDR1 LGHNT, CDR2 FRNRAP. This chain's CDR3 is CASGLTDRGYEQYF. In nucleotides, the CDR3 is TGTGCTAGTGGTTTGACAGACAGGGGTTACGAGCAGTACTTC.

The rearrangement uses TRBV12-3 or TRBV12-4 and TRBJ2-5, with D possibly matching TRBD1 (5 bases). Trimming stripped 6 bases from V and 2 bases from J, with 13 bases between. This CDR3 spans 14 amino acids. CDR3 protein: CASRSDSQQETQYF. The CDR3 DNA follows: TGTGCCAGCAGGTCTGACAGCCAACAAGAGACCCAGTACTTC.

The genes are TRBV4-1 and TRBJ2-7, with 8 positions matching TRBD1. The length of the CDR3 is 18 residues. The V and J ends lost 4 bases and 1 base, in that order; junction bases with no gene match: 15. CDR1 MGHRA and CDR2 YSYEKL come from the germline V gene. CDR3 protein: CASSPDREIGSMSYEQYF. The CDR3 DNA follows: TGCGCCAGCAGCCCGGACAGGGAAATCGGAAGCATGTCCTACGAGCAGTACTTC.

The chain couples TRBV27 to TRBJ1-5; TRBD1 might be the D (5 bases). Per germline, CDR1 MNHEY and CDR2 SMNVEV (reference sequence). The CDR3 contains 15 residues. The germline V and J ends were trimmed by 4 bases and 7 bases, with 17 bases remaining between them. CDR3 region: CASSSEGIPHQPQHF. The CDR3 bases are TGTGCCAGCAGTTCTGAGGGGATCCCACACCAGCCCCAGCATTTT.

The chain carries TRBV27 and TRBJ1-6, with D possibly matching TRBD1 (5 bases). V was trimmed by 6 bases and J by 13 bases, leaving 13 bases between them. Germline CDR1 reads MNHEY; CDR2 reads SMNVEV (reference sequence). The CDR3 sequence is 12 residues long. The CDR3 loop reads CASSPSGGPLHF. DNA for the CDR3: TGTGCCAGCAGCCCCTCTGGGGGGCCCCTCCACTTT.

This chain links TRBV11-3 with TRBJ1-2; D is unresolved. Germline V gene sequence: CDR1 SGHNT, CDR2 YENEEA. Deletions cut 5 bases from V and 3 bases from J, with 19 bases between. This CDR3 spans 16 amino acids. The CDR3 protein is CASSPPTWGKDYGYTF. The CDR3, as DNA: TGTGCCAGCAGCCCCCCAACGTGGGGAAAAGACTATGGCTACACCTTC.

The chain has TRBV25-1 and TRBJ2-5; 7 nucleotides agree with TRBD1. In germline, CDR1 is MGHDK, CDR2 SYGVNS. The CDR3 spans 12 residues. The junction had 8 bases not matched to a gene; V was cut back by 7 bases and J by 9 bases. CDR3 region: CASNQGTVPQYF. In DNA, the CDR3 is TGTGCCAGCAATCAAGGGACAGTTCCCCAGTACTTC.

This chain links TRBV11-2 with TRBJ1-6; D not resolved. The CDR3 loop spans 14 amino acids. Germline V gene lookup returns CDR1 SGHAT and CDR2 FQNNGV. Deletions cut 0 bases from V and 7 bases from J, with 7 bases between. The CDR3 region is CASSLDGVNSPLHF. The CDR3 DNA sequence: TGTGCCAGCAGCTTAGACGGGGTCAATTCACCCCTCCACTTT.

The V gene is TRBV5-5, the J gene TRBJ1-3; TRBD1 matches at 7 bases. The V gene's germline CDR1 is SGHKS and CDR2 YYEKEE (reference sequence). J lost 1 base, V lost 9 bases, and 4 bases had no gene match. The CDR3 sequence is 13 residues long. CDR3 sequence: CANRDRSGNTIYF. The DNA for the CDR3 is TGTGCCAACCGGGACAGATCTGGAAACACCATATATTTT.

CDR3 sequence reads: CASSYHTDTQYF. In nucleotides, the CDR3 is TGTGCCAGCAGTTACCACACAGATACGCAGTATTTT. The chain combines TRBV6-2 or TRBV6-3 with TRBJ2-3, with no clear D. Trimming cost V 2 bases and J 2 bases, with 2 bases left between them. This CDR3 has 12 amino acids. The V gene's germline CDR1 is MNHEY and CDR2 SVGEGT.

The chain combines TRBV27 with TRBJ2-7, with D perhaps TRBD2 (5 bases). Germline values: CDR1 MNHEY, CDR2 SMNVEV (reference sequence). V was pared by 1 base and J by 2 bases, with 15 bases between. The CDR3 loop spans 16 amino acids. This chain's CDR3 is CASSLYPAELPYEQYF. As DNA, the CDR3 is TGTGCCAGCAGTTTATATCCAGCGGAGCTTCCCTACGAGCAGTACTTC.

The V gene is TRBV20-1, the J gene TRBJ1-1; 9 nucleotides match TRBD1. The CDR3 runs to 14 residues. Trimming cost V 2 bases and J 10 bases; bases outside gene matches: 11. CDR1 DFQATT and CDR2 SNEGSKA come from the germline V gene (reference sequence). CDR3 nucleotide sequence: TGCAGTGCTAGACCCGGGACAGGGATGTTTGGAGCTTTCTTT. This translates into CSARPGTGMFGAFF.

The CDR3 DNA reads as TGCAGTGTCCCAGCAGGGGGAACTGGAAACACCATATATTTT. Encoded protein: CSVPAGGTGNTIYF. V and J are TRBV20-1 and TRBJ1-3, with 7 positions matching TRBD1. The CDR3 covers 14 residues. CDR1 DFQATT and CDR2 SNEGSKA come from the germline V gene (reference sequence). V shed 7 bases and J 2 bases; nucleotides not matched to a gene: 8.

This clone has just a few counts. The genes are TRBV25-1 and TRBJ1-2, with a weak D call TRBD1 (5 bases). The germline V and J ends were trimmed by 9 bases and 5 bases, with 13 bases remaining between them. The CDR3 length is 12 residues. Germline CDR1 is MGHDK and CDR2 is SYGVNS. CDR3 bases: TGTGCCAGTCCCGGGACCAATTATGGCTACACCTTC. Translating gives CASPGTNYGYTF.

The sample holds a few counts of this clone. The chain links TRBV6-1 to TRBJ2-2; D call uncertain. Trimming stripped 5 bases from V and 5 bases from J, with 9 bases between. Germline V gene lookup returns CDR1 MNHNS and CDR2 SASEGT. CDR3 length: 13 residues. The CDR3 bases are TGTGCCAGCAGTCTTATACGAACCGGGGAGCTGTTTTTT. As protein: CASSLIRTGELFF.

The chain is built from TRBV6-2 or TRBV6-3 and TRBJ2-7; 9 bases line up with TRBD2. V gave up 0 bases and J gave up 4 bases; unmatched junction bases: 4. This CDR3 has 15 residues. Germline V lookup: CDR1 MNHEY, CDR2 SVGEGT. The CDR3 nucleotides read TGTGCCAGCAGTTACTCGGGCGGGGGGGATTACGAGCAGTACTTC. This translates into CASSYSGGGDYEQYF.

Only a few counts were recorded for this clone. The CDR3 is CASRETFSNYGYTF. As DNA, the CDR3 is TGTGCCAGCAGGGAGACCTTTTCTAACTATGGCTACACCTTC. The V gene is TRBV5-5, the J gene TRBJ1-2; D is uncertain. V gave up 5 bases and J gave up 0 bases, with 11 bases separating them. The CDR3 is 14 residues long. Germline CDR1 reads SGHKS; CDR2 reads YYEKEE (reference sequence). The full variable domain, its missing parts supplied by reference TRBV5-5 and TRBJ1-2, is DAGVTQSPTHLIKTRGQQVTLRCSPISGHKSVSWYQQVLGQGPQFIFQYYEKEERGRGNFPDRFSARQFPNYSSELNVNALLLGDSALYLCASRETFSNYGYTFGSGTRLTVV.

This chain uses TRBV10-1 with TRBJ2-1; either TRBD1 or TRBD2 may fit D (6 bases each). The CDR3 spans 13 residues. The ends were cut back, 1 base at V and 12 bases at J, with 13 bases in the middle. Germline V lookup: CDR1 WNHNN, CDR2 SYGVQD (reference sequence). The CDR3 DNA follows: TGCGCCAGCAGTGAGTTGGGGGGCGTACGGCAGTTCTTC. Residues: CASSELGGVRQFF.

In its sample, this clone ranks as medium-sized. The rearrangement uses TRBV20-1 and TRBJ2-7, with 9 bases lining up with TRBD2. The CDR3 has 13 residues. Trimming took 6 bases from V and 2 from J; bases not matched to a gene: 5. Germline CDR1 reads DFQATT; CDR2 reads SNEGSKA (reference sequence). The CDR3 region is CSALAGGTYEQYF. In DNA form, the CDR3 reads TGCAGTGCACTAGCGGGCGGGACCTACGAGCAGTACTTC.

The sample holds a few counts of this clone. The chain uses TRBV7-9 and TRBJ2-2; 10 bases are a match to TRBD1. Germline trimming cut 1 base from V and 5 bases from J; bases unmatched to any gene: 1. In germline, CDR1 is SEHNR, CDR2 FQNEAQ (reference sequence). The CDR3 is 15 amino acids. CDR3 sequence reads: CASSLGQGATGELFF. For the CDR3, the DNA is TGTGCCAGCAGCTTAGGACAGGGGGCGACCGGGGAGCTGTTTTTT.

The chain combines TRBV2 with TRBJ2-2; TRBD1 might be the D (6 bases). Germline values: CDR1 SNHLY, CDR2 FYNNEI. This CDR3 spans 16 amino acids. Trimming shortened V by 3 bases and J by 0 bases, and 11 bases separated the two germline ends. Here the CDR3 reads CASSEAGVANTGELFF. In DNA, the CDR3 is TGTGCCAGCAGTGAGGCAGGGGTCGCGAACACCGGGGAGCTGTTTTTT.

In its sample, this clone ranks as medium-sized. This sequence joins TRBV20-1 and TRBJ1-1; 9 nucleotides line up with TRBD1. The CDR3 has 15 amino acids. Germline V gene data show CDR1 as DFQATT and CDR2 as SNEGSKA (reference sequence). V trimming: 3 bases; J trimming: 1 base; junction bases outside the gene matches: 6. CDR3 sequence (DNA): TGCAGTGCTAGTGGGCAGGGACAGGGGAACACTGAAGCTTTCTTT. It specifies CSASGQGQGNTEAFF.